Listed here is a single T cell receptor beta chain. Its antigen is undetermined. Sequencing was performed with immunoSEQ multiplex PCR; in TCRdb, only in-frame clones are kept and a portion is missing. The sample gives about 150,000 clones, about 85% of which show up once; around 4% is in the top ten. The sample's time point: baseline pretreatment blood. Described treatment: 15 Gy SBRT to primary tumor, nephrectomy 4 weeks later. The tumor was a clear cell renal cell carcinoma. V lost 1 base to trimming and J lost 3 bases, with 10 bases between them. Germline V lookup: CDR1 SGHTA, CDR2 FQGNSA. The CDR3 contains 15 residues. The data were obtained in a study of radiation and T cells in renal cell carcinoma. Whole-study context: Nephrectomy followed 15 Gy stereotactic body radiation by 4 weeks.

Study results and limitations: From baseline, blood top tumor clonotypes peaked at 2 weeks post-radiation.

The receptor was isolated from a woman in her 70s with renal cell carcinoma. The sample consisted of blood, taken from a patient whose treatment included radiotherapy and nephrectomy. This chain connects TRBV7-2 to TRBJ1-5; tentative D call: TRBD1 (5 bases). DNA for the CDR3: TGTGCCAGCAGCTTAGGGGGCAGCTTCAATCAGCCCCAGCATTTT. This sequence encodes CASSLGGSFNQPQHF.